This entry lists 28 T cell receptor beta chains sequenced from one sample in a study of neurological immune-mediated disorders. TCRdb independently ran MiXCR on the 5' RACE reads; one entry per CDR3 protein. The profile shows 35,000 to 50,000 distinct CDR3 sequences, roughly 15% of them singletons. The sequencing sample was made of CD4+ T cells from blood. These TCRs come from a woman aged 55-70 years with HTLV-1-associated myelopathy (HAM/TSP).

There are many counts of this clonotype. This chain links TRBV5-1 with TRBJ1-2, with D uncertain. CDR3 length equals 14 residues. Germline lookup yields CDR1 SGHRS and CDR2 YFSETQ. The ends were cut back, 5 bases at V and 1 base at J, with 12 bases in the middle. The CDR3 reads CASSPYGDNYGYTF. The CDR3 bases are TGCGCCAGCAGTCCCTATGGGGATAACTATGGCTACACCTTC.

This clonotype was detected ten times or more. The rearrangement links TRBV2 to TRBJ2-1; the match to TRBD2 covers 11 bases. J lost 5 bases, V lost 5 bases, and 5 bases had no gene match. Germline loops: CDR1 SNHLY, CDR2 FYNNEI. The CDR3 covers 15 residues. CDR3 nucleotide sequence: TGTGCCAGCAGTCTGGAACTAGCGGGGGACAATGAGCAGTTCTTC. Protein sequence: CASSLELAGDNEQFF.

Within the sample, this clonotype is medium-sized. The chain carries TRBV27 and TRBJ2-2; D is unclear. This CDR3 comprises 14 residues. Trimming removed 6 bases at V and 3 bases at J, with 11 bases between. The V gene's germline CDR1 is MNHEY and CDR2 SMNVEV (reference sequence). CDR3 nucleotide sequence: TGTGCCAGCAGCCATAAGTGGGACACCGGGGAGCTGTTTTTT. Translated: CASSHKWDTGELFF.

Remarks on this clonotype: Being one base from a much bigger clone, this may be a read error. The chain couples TRBV4-1 to TRBJ1-2; the match to TRBD1 covers 7 bases. After removal of 0 bases from V and 4 bases from J, the junction contained 5 bases not matched to a gene. The CDR3 has 15 amino acids. Germline V gene data show CDR1 as MGHRA and CDR2 as YSYEKL. This chain's CDR3 is CASSQDEDRAYGYTF. The CDR3 bases are TGCGCCAGCAGCCAAGATGAAGACAGGGCCTATGGCTACACCTTC.

This clonotype showed up many times. The V and J genes are TRBV5-1 and TRBJ1-1; 12 bases are shared with TRBD1. CDR1 and CDR2 from the germline V gene are SGHRS and YFSETQ. V lost 1 base to trimming and J lost 0 bases; unmatched junction nucleotides: 10. CDR3 length: 19 amino acids. DNA for the CDR3: TGCGCCAGCAGCTTGAGGCCGGGACAGGGGGCGAGCATGAACACTGAAGCTTTCTTT. Its protein is CASSLRPGQGASMNTEAFF.

The sample holds many counts of this clonotype. The CDR3 bases are TGTGCCAGCAGACCGAGGAGGGGACTAGCGGACTATGAGCAGTTCTTC. It yields the protein CASRPRRGLADYEQFF. The V gene is TRBV6-5, the J gene TRBJ2-1; 11 nucleotides line up with TRBD2. Germline V gene lookup returns CDR1 MNHEY and CDR2 SVGAGI. Trimming at V came to 6 bases and at J to 8 bases, leaving 12 bases not matched to a gene. This CDR3 region has 16 residues.

This clonotype was seen ten or more times. This chain connects TRBV20-1 to TRBJ2-3; 7 positions agree with TRBD2. The CDR3 spans 17 residues. V shed 3 bases, J shed 1 base, and the junction held 13 bases outside the gene matches. Germline V lookup: CDR1 DFQATT, CDR2 SNEGSKA (reference sequence). CDR3 sequence reads: CSARVLGRGGRTDTQYF. In DNA, the CDR3 is TGCAGTGCTAGGGTTCTGGGGCGCGGGGGTCGCACAGATACGCAGTATTTT.

This clonotype was found many times. The chain joins TRBV7-6 to TRBJ1-1; D perhaps matches TRBD1 (5 bases). Germline values: CDR1 SGHVS, CDR2 FNYEAQ. The ends were cut back, 5 bases at V and 0 bases at J, with 13 bases in the middle. This CDR3 is 15 amino acids long. This CDR3 reads CASSLGREMNTEAFF. CDR3 nucleotides: TGTGCCAGCAGCCTGGGGCGGGAAATGAACACTGAAGCTTTCTTT.

This clonotype occurred many times. The V gene is TRBV5-6, the J gene TRBJ1-2; D remains unclear. V lost 3 bases and J 4 bases, leaving 10 bases between the germline ends. This CDR3 is 13 amino acids long. CDR1 and CDR2 from the germline V gene are SGHDT and YYEEEE. The CDR3 here is CASSSAWGYGYTF. The CDR3 bases are TGTGCCAGCAGCTCCGCATGGGGCTATGGCTACACCTTC.

This clonotype was counted ten times or more. The gene calls are TRBV7-2 and TRBJ2-1; 10 bases map to TRBD2. V trimming: 4 bases; J trimming: 7 bases; junction bases outside the gene matches: 10. The CDR3 sequence is 16 residues long. Germline CDR1 and CDR2: SGHTA and FQGNSA. CDR3 sequence (DNA): TGTGCCAGCAGCTCCCCTGAGCGGGGGGGCTCAAATGAGCAGTTCTTC. The encoded protein is CASSSPERGGSNEQFF.

This clonotype was seen many times. This chain connects TRBV5-1 to TRBJ1-1, with a weak D call TRBD1 (5 bases). Germline CDR1 SGHRS, CDR2 YFSETQ. Trimming took off 3 bases at V and 9 bases at J, with 21 bases between the two ends. The CDR3 runs to 15 residues. The CDR3 sequence is CASSSGVAHQDKAFF. The CDR3 nucleotides are TGCGCCAGCAGCTCGGGGGTCGCACACCAGGATAAAGCTTTCTTT.

This clonotype was seen repeatedly, ten times or more. The genes are TRBV2 and TRBJ2-2; 8 bases match TRBD2. Germline loops: CDR1 SNHLY, CDR2 FYNNEI. The V segment lost 4 bases and the J segment 5 bases; nucleotides outside the gene matches: 6. This CDR3 has 15 residues. The CDR3 coding sequence is TGTGCCAGCAGTGTTGCGGGGGGTGAAACCGGGGAGCTGTTTTTT. This translates into CASSVAGGETGELFF.

This clonotype was seen at least ten times. This rearrangement joins TRBV12-3 or TRBV12-4 to TRBJ1-2; no definite D call. The CDR3 loop spans 13 amino acids. Trimming removed 0 bases from V and 6 bases from J, with 8 bases in between. The CDR3 loop is CASSLARDHGYTF. The CDR3, as DNA: TGTGCCAGCAGTTTAGCTCGGGATCATGGCTACACCTTC.

This clonotype was recorded at least ten times. V usage is TRBV29-1 and J usage is TRBJ2-1; 9 positions match TRBD1. V gave up 6 bases and J gave up 2 bases; unmatched junction bases: 5. CDR3 length equals 14 residues. The germline V gene encodes CDR1 SQVTM and CDR2 ANQGSEA. In nucleotides, the CDR3 is TGCAGCGTACTATGGACAGGGGCCTACAATGAGCAGTTCTTC. It encodes CSVLWTGAYNEQFF.

This clonotype was recorded at least ten times. V and J are TRBV12-3 or TRBV12-4 and TRBJ2-7; 13 positions agree with TRBD2. The V segment lost 5 bases and the J segment 3 bases; nucleotides outside the gene matches: 4. The CDR3 runs to 15 residues. The CDR3 is CASSPTSGGNYEQYF. The CDR3 DNA follows: TGTGCCAGCAGTCCGACTAGCGGGGGGAACTACGAGCAGTACTTC.

In its sample, this clonotype is medium-sized (0.01 to 0.1%). This sequence joins TRBV5-6 and TRBJ1-6; D is unclear. CDR1 is SGHDT and CDR2 is YYEEEE in the germline V gene. The CDR3 is 16 residues long. Trimming shortened V by 1 base and J by 0 bases, and 8 bases separated the two germline ends. This CDR3 reads CASSLYGNSYNSPLHF. The CDR3 DNA is TGTGCCAGCAGCTTGTATGGCAACTCCTATAATTCACCCCTCCACTTT.

The table lists this clonotype with many counts. The chain carries TRBV11-2 and TRBJ2-7; no firm D call. Germline V gene sequence: CDR1 SGHAT, CDR2 FQNNGV. The germline V and J ends were trimmed by 0 bases and 2 bases, with 17 bases remaining between them. There are 17 residues in the CDR3. CDR3 bases: TGTGCCAGCAGCTTAGATCGGGTGGTCCTACACCCCTACGAGCAGTACTTC. It is translated as CASSLDRVVLHPYEQYF.

For this clonotype: One end of the junction does not line up with germline, which may come from a read error. DNA for the CDR3: TGTGCCAGAAGCCAAGAGAGGCTAGCATTCCCCTACGAGAAGTACTTC. Translation: CARSQERLAFPYEKYF. The chain is built from TRBV14 and TRBJ2-7; perhaps TRBD2 as D (5 bases). This CDR3 region has 16 residues. Germline V gene data show CDR1 as SGHDN and CDR2 as FVKESK.

This clonotype was seen repeatedly, ten times or more. The chain carries TRBV13 and TRBJ2-5; a possible D gene is TRBD2 (5 bases). Trimming shortened V by 4 bases and J by 5 bases, and 14 bases separated the two germline ends. The CDR3 totals 14 residues. CDR1 and CDR2 from the germline V gene are PRHDT and FYEKMQ (reference sequence). The CDR3 DNA sequence: TGTGCCAGCAGCTCCCAGACTCCGGGGGAGACCCAGTACTTC. It specifies CASSSQTPGETQYF.

This clonotype was seen repeatedly, ten times or more. The rearrangement joins TRBV5-6 to TRBJ2-1, with 12 bases matching TRBD2. CDR3 size: 15 residues. Unmatched junction bases numbered 5, after V lost 7 bases and J lost 3 bases. The germline CDR1 and CDR2 sequences are SGHDT and YYEEEE. CDR3 sequence (DNA): TGTGCCAGCGGCAAGGGACTAGCGGGCTACAATGAGCAGTTCTTC. Residues: CASGKGLAGYNEQFF.

Ten or more counts support this clonotype. The chain joins TRBV7-2 to TRBJ2-1, with 11 bases that match TRBD2. Germline assignment: CDR1 SGHTA and CDR2 FQGNSA. The V and J ends lost 6 bases and 1 base, in that order; junction bases with no gene match: 5. The CDR3 consists of 16 residues. Written as DNA, the CDR3 is TGTGCCAGCAGTCATACTAGCGGGGGTTCCTACAATGAGCAGTTCTTC. This codes for CASSHTSGGSYNEQFF.

This clonotype was counted at least ten times. The chain uses TRBV5-1 and TRBJ2-3, with a possible D match to TRBD1 (5 bases). The end of the DNA aligns better with TRBJ1-5, so the J call may be wrong. The CDR3 is 13 amino acids. Per germline, CDR1 SGHRS and CDR2 YFSETQ. As DNA, the CDR3 is TGCGCCAGCAGCTTGAACGGGGGGGTTACGCAGCATTTT. Translating it yields CASSLNGGVTQHF.

This clonotype showed up many times. The V and J genes are TRBV10-2 and TRBJ2-1; 15 bases are a match to TRBD2. The CDR3 loop spans 17 amino acids. Trimming took 6 bases from V and 4 from J; bases not matched to a gene: 7. The germline gives CDR1 WSHSY, CDR2 SAAADI. The CDR3 here is CASRDGTSGGFYNEQFF. CDR3 DNA: TGCGCCAGCAGGGATGGGACTAGCGGGGGGTTTTACAATGAGCAGTTCTTC.

This chain links TRBV2 with TRBJ1-4; 9 bases fit TRBD1. V dropped 7 bases and J dropped 8; count of bases not matched to a gene: 11. Germline V lookup: CDR1 SNHLY, CDR2 FYNNEI. The CDR3 sequence is 15 residues long. CDR3 sequence reads: CASTLWDREGEKLFF. CDR3 DNA: TGTGCCAGCACTCTATGGGACAGGGAAGGAGAAAAACTGTTTTTT. The complete variable domain, with remaining parts taken from reference TRBV2 and TRBJ1-4, reads EPEVTQTPSHQVTQMGQEVILRCVPISNHLYFYWYRQILGQKVEFLVSFYNNEISEKSEIFDDQFSVERPDGSNFTLKIRSTKLEDSAMYFCASTLWDREGEKLFFGSGTQLSVL.

The genes are TRBV19 and TRBJ2-1; D unresolved. CDR3 size: 12 residues. The V gene's germline CDR1 is LNHDA and CDR2 SQIVND (reference sequence). V was clipped by 6 bases and J by 3 bases, with 6 bases between them. The CDR3 coding sequence is TGTGCCAGTAGCACAGACTACAATGAGCAGTTCTTC. This gives the protein CASSTDYNEQFF.

In this sample, this clonotype turned up many times. The V and J genes are TRBV5-1 and TRBJ1-2; 9 nucleotides match TRBD1. This CDR3 contains 15 residues. V lost 0 bases to trimming and J lost 0 bases; unmatched junction nucleotides: 0. CDR1 and CDR2 (germline): SGHRS, YFSETQ. For the CDR3, the DNA is TGCGCCAGCAGCTTGGGGGACAGGGCTAACTATGGCTACACCTTC. This translates into CASSLGDRANYGYTF.

This clonotype has ten or more counts. The genes are TRBV5-5 and TRBJ2-3, with TRBD2 matching 9 bases. J was trimmed by 2 bases and V by 0 bases; bases with no gene match: 4. From germline, CDR1 is SGHKS and CDR2 YYEKEE (reference sequence). This CDR3 contains 16 residues. The CDR3 nucleotides are TGTGCCAGCAGCTTGGGGCTAGCGGGGTTCACAGATACGCAGTATTTT. It specifies CASSLGLAGFTDTQYF.

A note on this clonotype: Its ends do not fully match the called genes, so a read error is possible. The J gene is TRBJ2-3, the V gene TRBV6-5; the D gene is possibly TRBD2 (5 bases). There are 14 residues in the CDR3. Per the germline V gene, CDR1 is MNHEY and CDR2 is SVGAGI. CDR3 sequence reads: CASRRGLGTDMQYF. CDR3 sequence (DNA): TGTGCCAGCAGAAGAGGGCTGGGAACAGATATGCAGTATTTT.